This T cell receptor beta chain was retrieved from a study of CD8+CD57+ T cells in acquired aplastic anemia. At the level of the study: Sorted CD4+ plus CD8+ cells gave DNA averaging about 3 ug.

Study conclusions and caveats: The CD8+ Simpson's diversity of patients and controls was not significantly different. Shared by patients and controls, around 27 CD8+ CDR3s were abundant in patients.

Concerning this clonotype: Antigen specificity is unknown.

Patients chosen for sequencing had shown CD8+CD57+ cell expansion by flow cytometry. The V gene end was trimmed by 10 bases and the J gene end by 2 bases; junction bases not matched to a gene: 7. This CDR3 has 14 residues. CDR1 is ENHRY, CDR2 SYGVKD, per germline. TCR beta VDJ and CDR3 profiling used genomic DNA as template. TCRdb reprocessed the reads via MiXCR and lists one record per CDR3 protein. The repertoire holds roughly 290,000 distinct CDR3 sequences, 50% to 65% seen once, with around 1.3% in the top ten. The sequence derives from a human donor with aplastic anemia. The chain uses TRBV10-3 and TRBJ1-5, with 8 bases lining up with TRBD1. The sample consisted of sorted CD4+, CD8+, or CD8+CD57+ T cells (not recorded which) from PBMCs. CDR3 loop: CASTTTGGNQPQHF. The CDR3 DNA is TGTGCCAGCACTACGACAGGGGGCAATCAGCCCCAGCATTTT.